One T cell receptor (beta chain) is described in this entry. What it recognizes is unknown. This table comes from immunoSEQ multiplex PCR, and its TCRdb copy is limited to in-frame clones, with some not included. Counted here are 9,000 to 9,500 clones, 71% occurring once; the ten biggest clones make up 17%. The sample is drawn from a study of early stage breast cancer tumors. Study information: ER+/PR+/HER2- status applied to about 75% of the 16 invasive breast tumors.

Trimming stripped 1 base from V and 10 bases from J, with 13 bases between. Looked up from germline, CDR1 is SGHAT and CDR2 is FQNNGV. There are 13 residues in the CDR3. General study points: Enriched TCRB sequences shared across patients were mostly commonly generated sequences.

This chain uses TRBV11-2 with TRBJ1-1; D possibly corresponds to TRBD1 (6 bases). The sample taken for sequencing was normal breast tissue next to the tumor. This TCR was sampled from a person between 60 and 70 years old with breast cancer. For the CDR3, the DNA is TGTGCCAGCAGCTTAGCAGGGGCCCTACGAGCTTTCTTT. Amino acids: CASSLAGALRAFF.